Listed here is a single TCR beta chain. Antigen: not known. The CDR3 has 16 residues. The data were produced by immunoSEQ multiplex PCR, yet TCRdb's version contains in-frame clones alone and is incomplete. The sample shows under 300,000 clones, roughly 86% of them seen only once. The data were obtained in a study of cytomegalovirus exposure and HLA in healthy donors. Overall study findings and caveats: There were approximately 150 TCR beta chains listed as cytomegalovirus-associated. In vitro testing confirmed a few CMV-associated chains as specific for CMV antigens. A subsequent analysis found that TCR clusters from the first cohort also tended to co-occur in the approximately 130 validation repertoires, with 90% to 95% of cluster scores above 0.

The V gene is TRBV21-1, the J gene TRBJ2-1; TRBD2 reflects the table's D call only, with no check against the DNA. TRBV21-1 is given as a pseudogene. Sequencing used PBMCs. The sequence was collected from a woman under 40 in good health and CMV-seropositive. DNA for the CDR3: TGTGCCAGCAGCAACGGGCGGGGAGGGCCATTGAGTGAGCAGTTCTTC. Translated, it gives CASSNGRGGPLSEQFF.